This TCR beta chain originates from a study of shared clonotypes between healthy human individuals. Study-level background: Donors were a couple of women and a few men aged 18 to 49.

The V end was cut by 6 bases, the J end by 5 bases, with 13 bases between. Germline-derived CDR1 and CDR2 are MDHEN and SYDVKM. CDR3 length equals 13 residues. Assay used: immunoSEQ multiplex PCR; TCRdb lists only in-frame clones, some missing. The table records approximately 1.5 million clones, approximately 98.5% of them present only once. The sample was naive CD4+ T cells sorted from blood. The subset here: CD45RA+ positively selected. This receptor was obtained from a man in his thirties or forties in good health. The V gene is TRBV28, the J gene TRBJ1-2; D gene uncertain. CDR3 nucleotides: TGTGCCAGCAGCCCGAATCCCGGTTATGGCTACACCTTC. It yields the protein CASSPNPGYGYTF.